The 26 T cell receptor beta chains presented below share a single source sample, sequenced in a study of beta chain features in type 1 diabetes. Study results and caveats: Type 1 diabetes patients showed a moderate but significant shortening of TCRB CDR3s in all four CD4+ subsets.

The antigens these receptors bind are not known. Investigators reverse transcribed all isolated RNA, so they sequenced expressed TCRB transcripts. Measured with immunoSEQ multiplex PCR; TCRdb has only the in-frame clones, and not every one. The sample records approximately 170,000 clones, about 7.9% being singletons. Sequenced: central memory CD4+ T cells from blood. These receptor sequences come from a man between 18 and 35 years old with type 1 diabetes.

The rearrangement joins TRBV2 to TRBJ1-2, with D uncertain. Trimming stripped 4 bases from V and 3 bases from J, with 9 bases between. The germline V gene has CDR1 SNHLY and CDR2 FYNNEI. The CDR3 spans 13 residues. The CDR3 DNA reads TGTGCCAGCAGTGGTGGAGGGTACTATGGCTACACCTTC. Amino acids: CASSGGGYYGYTF.

The chain employs TRBV5-6 and TRBJ2-1; 8 positions agree with TRBD1. J lost 9 bases, V lost 0 bases, and 5 bases had no gene match. The germline V gene encodes CDR1 SGHDT and CDR2 YYEEEE. This CDR3 spans 14 amino acids. CDR3 bases: TGTGCCAGCAGCTTGGGGACAGGGATGGGTGAGCAGTTCTTC. This translates into CASSLGTGMGEQFF.

This clone was counted only a few times. The chain is built from TRBV5-4 and TRBJ2-7; D may be TRBD2 (5 bases). The germline CDR1 and CDR2 sequences are SGHNT and YYREEE (reference sequence). This CDR3 comprises 15 residues. Trimming pared 4 bases from V and 9 bases from J, leaving 23 bases between. CDR3 DNA sequence: TGTGCCAGCAGCGACAATCTAGCAGAGGGTGTCGGGCAGTACTTC. Translating gives CASSDNLAEGVGQYF.

The V call is TRBV19, the J call TRBJ1-2, with 7 positions matching TRBD1. The CDR3 consists of 14 residues. Germline CDR1 and CDR2: LNHDA and SQIVND (reference sequence). V was pared by 5 bases and J by 7 bases, with 10 bases of the junction left unmatched. The CDR3 loop reads CASSRQGGVPGYTF. The DNA of the CDR3 is TGTGCCAGTAGTCGACAGGGAGGAGTTCCTGGCTACACCTTC.

This rearrangement joins TRBV5-1 to TRBJ2-4, with D possibly being TRBD2 (6 bases). CDR3 size: 14 residues. V was clipped by 5 bases and J by 4 bases, with 13 bases between them. Germline CDR1 and CDR2: SGHRS and YFSETQ. The CDR3 loop reads CASSSRDSKNIQYF. In DNA, the CDR3 is TGCGCCAGCAGTTCACGGGACTCAAAAAACATTCAGTACTTC.

This clone was detected a few times. The gene calls are TRBV6-6 and TRBJ1-2; tentative D call: TRBD1 (5 bases). CDR3 length: 13 amino acids. Germline V CDR1 and CDR2: MNHNY, SVGAGI (reference sequence). Trimming cost V 5 bases and J 2 bases, with 9 bases left between them. CDR3 in amino acids: CASSLPGNYGYTF. The DNA of the CDR3 is TGTGCCAGCAGTCTTCCAGGGAACTATGGCTACACCTTC.

The chain recombines TRBV12-5 with TRBJ2-3; 8 bases match TRBD1. J lost 5 bases, V lost 5 bases, and 6 bases had no gene match. This CDR3 spans 14 amino acids. Germline values: CDR1 LGHNT, CDR2 FRNRAP. Here the CDR3 reads CASGLGTGRDTQYF. The CDR3 DNA follows: TGTGCTAGTGGTCTCGGGACAGGCAGAGATACGCAGTATTTT.

There are a few counts of this clone. V usage is TRBV7-2 and J usage is TRBJ1-3, with D perhaps matching TRBD1 (6 bases). V was cut by 1 base and J by 4 bases, with 11 bases left in between. Per the germline V gene, CDR1 is SGHTA and CDR2 is FQGNSA. This CDR3 comprises 15 residues. CDR3 amino acids: CASSLGYGTGNTIYF. The DNA of the CDR3 is TGTGCCAGCAGCTTAGGTTATGGGACAGGAAACACCATATATTTT.

This clone was detected a few times. The gene calls are TRBV7-9 and TRBJ2-7, with TRBD2 identical over 8 bases. The CDR3 contains 16 residues. The germline CDR1 and CDR2 sequences are SEHNR and FQNEAQ (reference sequence). V was pared by 2 bases and J by 0 bases, with 6 bases of the junction left unmatched. The chain's CDR3 is CASSLFIAGSSYEQYF. The CDR3, as DNA: TGTGCCAGCAGCTTATTCATAGCGGGAAGCTCCTACGAGCAGTACTTC.

The V call is TRBV29-1, the J call TRBJ2-7; weak D call: TRBD2 (6 bases). V was pared by 4 bases and J by 5 bases, with 18 bases between. The germline gives CDR1 SQVTM, CDR2 ANQGSEA. The CDR3 runs 14 residues. Here the CDR3 reads CSVVGLGGAHEQYF. CDR3 coding DNA: TGCAGCGTTGTGGGGCTCGGAGGGGCCCACGAGCAGTACTTC.

The chain joins TRBV5-4 to TRBJ1-3; maybe TRBD1 (6 bases). From germline, CDR1 is SGHNT and CDR2 YYREEE (reference sequence). The length of the CDR3 is 15 residues. The V and J ends lost 1 base and 0 bases respectively, with 8 bases between them. The CDR3 coding sequence is TGTGCCAGCAGCTTGCCAGGGGACTCTGGAAACACCATATATTTT. It specifies CASSLPGDSGNTIYF.

This clone was found a few times. This chain joins TRBV30 and TRBJ2-5; TRBD2 agrees at 12 bases. With 2 bases clipped from V and 5 bases from J, the junction kept 9 bases outside the gene matches. Per the germline V gene, CDR1 is GTSNPN and CDR2 is SVGIG (reference sequence). The CDR3 loop spans 16 amino acids. In nucleotides, the CDR3 is TGTGCCTGGAGTTTCGGACTAGCGGGACCGACGGAGACCCAGTACTTC. Translating it yields CAWSFGLAGPTETQYF.

This clone was counted a few times. The chain couples TRBV4-1 to TRBJ2-2; 8 bases match TRBD1. Trimming took 1 base from V and 7 from J; bases not matched to a gene: 11. Germline-derived CDR1 and CDR2 are MGHRA and YSYEKL. This CDR3 contains 17 residues. Here the CDR3 DNA reads TGCGCCAGCAGCCAAGCCGTGGACAGGGTTTGGTTCGGGGAGCTGTTTTTT. This translates into CASSQAVDRVWFGELFF.

This clone turned up a few times. CDR3 residues: CASSLSAGGGTSYEQYF. CDR3 DNA sequence: TGCGCCAGCAGCTTAAGTGCGGGAGGGGGCACATCCTACGAGCAGTACTTC. The chain joins TRBV5-1 to TRBJ2-7, with 9 positions matching TRBD2. The V and J ends lost 2 bases and 1 base, in that order; junction bases with no gene match: 10. Germline values: CDR1 SGHRS, CDR2 YFSETQ. The CDR3 loop spans 17 amino acids.

The DNA for the CDR3 is TGCAGCGTCGATACTAGCGGGGACTCCCAGTACTTC. It specifies CSVDTSGDSQYF. The rearrangement joins TRBV29-1 to TRBJ2-5, with 10 bases that match TRBD2. The CDR3 is 12 residues long. Germline V lookup: CDR1 SQVTM, CDR2 ANQGSEA. The ends lost 6 bases at V and 9 bases at J; junction bases unmatched: 7.

This clone turned up a few times. CDR3 coding DNA: TGTGCCAGCAGCCAAGACCGTGATGGACTAGCGGGAGGAGATACGCAGTATTTT. Translated: CASSQDRDGLAGGDTQYF. The V gene is TRBV14, the J gene TRBJ2-3; 14 bases line up with TRBD2. After removal of 0 bases from V and 5 bases from J, the junction contained 7 bases not matched to a gene. CDR1 is SGHDN and CDR2 is FVKESK in the germline V gene. The CDR3 is 18 residues long.

V is TRBV11-2 and J is TRBJ2-5; TRBD2 is a possible D gene (6 bases). Germline loops: CDR1 SGHAT, CDR2 FQNNGV. The CDR3 totals 11 residues. Trimming removed 4 bases at V and 10 bases at J, with 10 bases between. As DNA, the CDR3 is TGTGCCAGCAGCTCCGGGCGGGGCCAGTACTTC. Translating gives CASSSGRGQYF.

This clone has only a few counts. V and J are TRBV10-3 and TRBJ1-2; TRBD1 matches 9 bases. This CDR3 has 15 residues. Germline V CDR1 and CDR2: ENHRY, SYGVKD. The V gene end was trimmed by 6 bases and the J gene end by 8 bases; junction bases not matched to a gene: 13. CDR3 in amino acids: CAIREQGAGSEGYTF. The DNA for the CDR3 is TGTGCCATCAGAGAACAGGGGGCTGGTTCGGAAGGCTACACCTTC.

The sample holds many counts of this clone. The chain links TRBV7-2 to TRBJ2-1; 7 bases fit TRBD2. CDR1 is SGHTA, CDR2 FQGNSA, per germline. The CDR3 is made up of 15 amino acids. J was trimmed by 4 bases and V by 5 bases; bases with no gene match: 8. The CDR3 DNA follows: TGTGCCAGCAGCGTCGACATGGGGGGGTACAATGAGCAGTTCTTC. Translating it yields CASSVDMGGYNEQFF.

This clone has more than one count but fewer than ten. The DNA of the CDR3 is TGTGCCAGCAGCCTACTGAATTTCAATGAGCAGTTCTTC. This gives the protein CASSLLNFNEQFF. The chain links TRBV6-6 to TRBJ2-1; D not certain. This CDR3 is built from 13 residues. V lost 6 bases to trimming and J lost 6 bases, with 12 bases between them. Germline lookup yields CDR1 MNHNY and CDR2 SVGAGI (reference sequence).

This clone turned up a few times. The V and J genes are TRBV28 and TRBJ1-2; a weak D match, TRBD1 (5 bases). The CDR3 runs 14 residues. V was pared by 3 bases and J by 0 bases, with 8 bases between. Germline V gene data show CDR1 as MDHEN and CDR2 as SYDVKM. Here the CDR3 reads CASSLTDANYGYTF. CDR3 nucleotides: TGTGCCAGCAGTTTGACAGACGCTAACTATGGCTACACCTTC.

The chain recombines TRBV6-5 with TRBJ2-5; D uncertain. The V end lost 2 bases, the J end lost 1 base, and 8 bases lay between the germline ends. CDR1 is MNHEY, CDR2 SVGAGI, per germline. The CDR3 consists of 14 residues. In DNA, the CDR3 is TGTGCCAGCAGTTACCTTGGAGCCCAAGAGACCCAGTACTTC. Amino acids: CASSYLGAQETQYF.

This clone came up a few times. The sample contains more than one DNA sequence encoding this CDR3. The chain is built from TRBV30 and TRBJ2-7; TRBD2 aligns across 8 bases. Germline values: CDR1 GTSNPN, CDR2 SVGIG (reference sequence). CDR3 length equals 15 residues. V lost 0 bases to trimming and J lost 3 bases; unmatched junction nucleotides: 7. This chain's CDR3 is CAWSVRGAGVYEQYF. For the CDR3, the DNA is TGTGCCTGGAGTGTGCGGGGAGCGGGAGTCTACGAGCAGTACTTC.

The chain employs TRBV28 and TRBJ2-3, with D perhaps TRBD1 (5 bases). The CDR3 is 12 residues long. The germline V gene encodes CDR1 MDHEN and CDR2 SYDVKM. Deletions cut 3 bases from V and 11 bases from J, with 12 bases between. The CDR3 loop is CASSLTDRGQYF. The DNA for the CDR3 is TGTGCCAGCAGTTTGACAGATCGAGGGCAGTATTTT.

This clone was seen more than once but under ten times. The rearrangement joins TRBV2 to TRBJ2-7, with TRBD1 matching 8 bases. The CDR3 loop spans 12 amino acids. CDR1 and CDR2 from the germline V gene are SNHLY and FYNNEI. V dropped 10 bases and J dropped 3; count of bases not matched to a gene: 5. As DNA, the CDR3 is TGTGCCACCGGACAGGGTATCTACGAGCAGTACTTC. Its protein is CATGQGIYEQYF.

This chain links TRBV28 with TRBJ2-7; a weak D match, TRBD2 (6 bases). The CDR3 has 13 residues. Trimming took 6 bases from V and 3 from J, leaving 12 bases between them. Germline CDR1 reads MDHEN; CDR2 reads SYDVKM. This chain's CDR3 is CASSSGAGYEQYF. The CDR3, as DNA: TGTGCCAGCAGCTCGGGAGCAGGCTACGAGCAGTACTTC.